Each of the 32 T cell receptor beta chains below was sequenced from the same sample in a study of blood T cell repertoires in COVID-19. Only in-frame clones appear in the TCRdb table, and some are missing; sequencing was by immunoSEQ multiplex PCR. The table shows about 110,000 clones, with 71% occurring only once. Input material: peripheral blood. The source is a human donor with acute or convalescent COVID-19. The donor label of this sample is uncertain.

The chain carries TRBV6-5 and TRBJ2-7; 8 nucleotides align to TRBD1. The CDR3 is 14 residues long. The V segment lost 5 bases and the J segment 7 bases; nucleotides outside the gene matches: 10. Germline CDR1 is MNHEY and CDR2 is SVGAGI. The CDR3 is CASSPSQGAREQYV. CDR3 in DNA: TGTGCCAGCAGTCCCTCGCAGGGGGCGAGGGAGCAGTACGTC.

V usage is TRBV19 and J usage is TRBJ1-1, with D tentatively TRBD1 (6 bases). CDR3 size: 14 residues. With 5 bases removed from V and 5 bases from J, the gap between germline ends came to 15 bases. Germline V gene sequence: CDR1 LNHDA, CDR2 SQIVND (reference sequence). The CDR3 loop reads CASSDRYRGTEAFF. CDR3 DNA sequence: TGTGCCAGTAGTGACAGGTACAGAGGGACTGAAGCTTTCTTT.

The chain has TRBV14 and TRBJ2-5, with D unclear. Trimming shortened V by 2 bases and J by 2 bases, and 6 bases separated the two germline ends. The CDR3 spans 13 residues. CDR1 is SGHDN and CDR2 is FVKESK in the germline V gene. CDR3 nucleotide sequence: TGTGCCAGCAGCCAACAGATACAAGAGACCCAGTACTTC. Protein product: CASSQQIQETQYF.

The V and J genes are TRBV2 and TRBJ1-1, with a weak D call TRBD1 (5 bases). Deletions cut 1 base from V and 3 bases from J, with 9 bases between. Germline lookup yields CDR1 SNHLY and CDR2 FYNNEI. The CDR3 runs 14 residues. DNA of the CDR3: TGTGCCAGCAGTGAAGGACAGCTATACACTGAAGCTTTCTTT. Translation gives CASSEGQLYTEAFF. Filled out from reference TRBV2 and TRBJ1-1, the complete variable domain reads EPEVTQTPSHQVTQMGQEVILRCVPISNHLYFYWYRQILGQKVEFLVSFYNNEISEKSEIFDDQFSVERPDGSNFTLKIRSTKLEDSAMYFCASSEGQLYTEAFFGQGTRLTVV.

The rearrangement uses TRBV7-3 and TRBJ2-5; unclear D gene. V was clipped by 6 bases and J by 1 base, with 9 bases between them. CDR1 and CDR2 (germline): SGHTA, FQGTGA. The CDR3 spans 13 residues. CDR3 sequence reads: CASSSRPQETQYF. The CDR3 coding sequence is TGTGCCAGCAGTTCCAGGCCCCAAGAGACCCAGTACTTC.

V is TRBV5-1 and J is TRBJ2-7, with D perhaps matching TRBD1 (6 bases). Germline CDR1 reads SGHRS; CDR2 reads YFSETQ. This CDR3 is built from 15 residues. V was clipped by 2 bases and J by 1 base, with 13 bases between them. The CDR3 loop is CASSLFQGQSYEQYF. DNA for the CDR3: TGCGCCAGCAGCTTATTCCAGGGGCAATCCTACGAGCAGTACTTC.

There are a few counts of this clone. The chain carries TRBV28 and TRBJ1-1; TRBD1 matches 8 bases. The CDR3 is 15 residues long. J lost 4 bases, V lost 4 bases, and 8 bases had no gene match. Germline V CDR1 and CDR2: MDHEN, SYDVKM. The CDR3 protein is CASSSNRGTGTEAFF. CDR3 DNA: TGTGCCAGCAGTTCGAACAGGGGGACGGGCACTGAAGCTTTCTTT.

This CDR3 is CASSLQANSYEQYF. The DNA of the CDR3 is TGTGCCAGCAGCCTACAGGCGAACTCCTACGAGCAGTACTTC. The rearrangement joins TRBV14 to TRBJ2-7; maybe TRBD1 (5 bases). V lost 4 bases to trimming and J lost 0 bases, with 10 bases between them. This CDR3 region has 14 residues. Germline CDR1 is SGHDN and CDR2 is FVKESK.

The chain employs TRBV19 and TRBJ2-1, with TRBD1 identical over 8 bases. This CDR3 spans 15 amino acids. CDR1 is LNHDA, CDR2 SQIVND, per germline (reference sequence). After removal of 3 bases from V and 3 bases from J, the junction contained 4 bases not matched to a gene. The CDR3 DNA is TGTGCCAGTAGTATCGGACAGGGAAACTACAATGAGCAGTTCTTC. It encodes CASSIGQGNYNEQFF.

The CDR3 nucleotides read TGTGCCAGCACCCCGGACAAGACCATGAACACTGAAGCTTTCTTT. Protein: CASTPDKTMNTEAFF. The chain uses TRBV7-2 and TRBJ1-1; perhaps TRBD1 as D (5 bases). V was clipped by 7 bases and J by 0 bases, with 15 bases between them. The CDR3 runs 15 residues. Per the germline V gene, CDR1 is SGHTA and CDR2 is FQGNSA.

The chain uses TRBV30 and TRBJ1-6, with a tentative D call TRBD1 (6 bases). Trimming took 0 bases from V and 5 from J, leaving 11 bases between them. Per germline, CDR1 GTSNPN and CDR2 SVGIG (reference sequence). CDR3 length: 15 residues. CDR3 sequence reads: CAWSVGRGNNSPLHF. CDR3 nucleotides: TGTGCCTGGAGTGTCGGAAGGGGGAATAATTCACCCCTCCACTTT.

CDR3 in DNA: TGTGCCAGCAATTCGTTCTTCAGCACAGATACGCAGTATTTT. Its protein is CASNSFFSTDTQYF. This sequence joins TRBV7-9 and TRBJ2-3, with D uncertain. Germline V lookup: CDR1 SEHNR, CDR2 FQNEAQ (reference sequence). V was pared by 7 bases and J by 0 bases, with 11 bases between. The CDR3 is 14 residues long.

The chain employs TRBV11-2 and TRBJ1-2, with 7 bases aligning to TRBD1. This CDR3 spans 14 amino acids. Trimming cost V 3 bases and J 4 bases; bases outside gene matches: 5. CDR1 SGHAT and CDR2 FQNNGV come from the germline V gene. The chain's CDR3 is CASSFRRDSYGYTF. CDR3 nucleotide sequence: TGTGCCAGCAGCTTTAGGCGGGACAGCTATGGCTACACCTTC. Drawing the rest from reference TRBV11-2 and TRBJ1-2, the complete variable domain is EAGVAQSPRYKIIEKRQSVAFWCNPISGHATLYWYQQILGQGPKLLIQFQNNGVVDDSQLPKDRFSAERLKGVDSTLKIQPAKLEDSAVYLCASSFRRDSYGYTFGSGTRLTVV.

The chain carries TRBV5-1 and TRBJ1-4; the D is unclear. This CDR3 contains 14 residues. Germline CDR1 and CDR2: SGHRS and YFSETQ. Trimming cost V 1 base and J 6 bases, with 10 bases left between them. The CDR3 nucleotides read TGCGCCAGCAGCTTGCCGGGGTATGATGAAAAACTGTTTTTT. It codes for CASSLPGYDEKLFF.

The chain carries TRBV3-1 (or the pseudogene TRBV3-2) and TRBJ1-1, with a tentative D call TRBD1 (6 bases). The CDR3 contains 14 residues. V lost 3 bases, J lost 4 bases, and 12 bases lay in between. Germline CDR1 reads LGHDT; CDR2 reads YNNKEL (reference sequence). In nucleotides, the CDR3 is TGTGCCAGCAGCCATACAGGGTGGGGCACTGAAGCTTTCTTT. It translates to CASSHTGWGTEAFF.

This clone has only a few counts. The rearrangement links TRBV4-1 to TRBJ2-3; 8 positions match TRBD1. V trimming: 3 bases; J trimming: 6 bases; junction bases outside the gene matches: 11. CDR1 MGHRA and CDR2 YSYEKL come from the germline V gene. This CDR3 is 16 amino acids long. The CDR3 DNA follows: TGCGCCAGCAGCCAGTATCGGGACAGGTTCGGCGATACGCAGTATTTT. As protein: CASSQYRDRFGDTQYF.

The sample holds one count of this clone. The chain couples TRBV28 to TRBJ2-2; D may be TRBD1 (6 bases). The CDR3 extends over 14 amino acids. V was cut by 3 bases and J by 5 bases, with 10 bases left in between. CDR1 and CDR2 from the germline V gene are MDHEN and SYDVKM. DNA for the CDR3: TGTGCCAGCAGTTTGGGACATAAAACCGGGGAGCTGTTTTTT. This sequence encodes CASSLGHKTGELFF.

This clone showed up just a few times. The rearrangement joins TRBV27 to TRBJ2-5; D is undetermined. V was clipped by 3 bases and J by 6 bases, with 17 bases between them. CDR1 MNHEY and CDR2 SMNVEV come from the germline V gene (reference sequence). This CDR3 region has 15 residues. CDR3 loop: CASSFRQVPRKTQYF. The DNA for the CDR3 is TGTGCCAGCAGTTTTCGGCAGGTCCCGAGAAAGACCCAGTACTTC.

V usage is TRBV15 and J usage is TRBJ1-2; TRBD1 is a possible D gene (5 bases). V was cut by 5 bases and J by 1 base, with 14 bases left in between. Germline V gene data show CDR1 as LNHNV and CDR2 as YYDKDF (reference sequence). The CDR3 extends over 15 amino acids. The CDR3 here is CATSPRRQYNYGYTF. Here the CDR3 DNA reads TGTGCCACCAGCCCTCGTCGACAGTATAACTATGGCTACACCTTC. Full variable domain (remainder filled in from reference TRBV15 and TRBJ1-2): DAMVIQNPRYQVTQFGKPVTLSCSQTLNHNVMYWYQQKSSQAPKLLFHYYDKDFNNEADTPDNFQSRRPNTSFCFLDIRSPGLGDTAMYLCATSPRRQYNYGYTFGSGTRLTVV.

The V gene is TRBV11-2, the J gene TRBJ2-2; TRBD2 is a possible D gene (7 bases). V was cut by 2 bases and J by 7 bases, with 17 bases left in between. This CDR3 has 16 amino acids. Germline-derived CDR1 and CDR2 are SGHAT and FQNNGV. The CDR3 nucleotides are TGTGCCAGCAGCTTAAAACTCGGGGGGCAGGGCGGGGAGCTGTTTTTT. It yields the protein CASSLKLGGQGGELFF.

CDR3 DNA sequence: TGTGCCAGCAGTTTCCCGGGGGGGGCTCAGGGCAATCAGCCCCAGCATTTT. Residues: CASSFPGGAQGNQPQHF. The chain couples TRBV28 to TRBJ1-5, with D possibly being TRBD1 (6 bases). CDR1 MDHEN and CDR2 SYDVKM come from the germline V gene. This CDR3 is built from 17 residues. V dropped 3 bases and J dropped 2 bases, with 17 bases sitting between them.

The rearrangement uses TRBV28 and TRBJ2-7; D might be TRBD2 (6 bases). The CDR3 length is 15 residues. V lost 5 bases to trimming and J lost 1 base, with 15 bases between them. The V gene's germline CDR1 is MDHEN and CDR2 SYDVKM. CDR3 in DNA: TGTGCCAGCAGTCCACCCGGGGGAAAGTCCTACGAGCAGTACTTC. Protein: CASSPPGGKSYEQYF.

V is TRBV7-8 and J is TRBJ2-5; no reliable D call. V was pared by 1 base and J by 6 bases, with 12 bases between. Germline V gene lookup returns CDR1 SGHVS and CDR2 FQNEAQ. This CDR3 has 14 residues. CDR3 sequence reads: CASSLVSSVQTQYF. In nucleotides, the CDR3 is TGTGCCAGCAGCTTAGTGTCAAGCGTGCAGACCCAGTACTTC. The full variable domain, rest sourced from reference TRBV7-8 and TRBJ2-5, is GAGVSQSPRYKVAKRGQDVALRCDPISGHVSLFWYQQALGQGPEFLTYFQNEAQLDKSGLPSDRFFAERPEGSVSTLKIQRTQQEDSAVYLCASSLVSSVQTQYFGPGTRLLVL.

The chain combines TRBV7-8 with TRBJ1-3; 10 nucleotides agree with TRBD1. The CDR3 is 15 amino acids. Germline values: CDR1 SGHVS, CDR2 FQNEAQ. The ends lost 3 bases at V and 2 bases at J; junction bases unmatched: 1. The CDR3 spells CASSFGQGAGNTIYF. The CDR3 nucleotides are TGTGCCAGCAGCTTTGGACAGGGGGCTGGAAACACCATATATTTT.

This chain joins TRBV19 and TRBJ2-3, with 7 bases that match TRBD2. The CDR3 spans 14 residues. The junction had 7 bases not matched to a gene; V was cut back by 3 bases and J by 7 bases. The V gene's germline CDR1 is LNHDA and CDR2 SQIVND (reference sequence). In DNA, the CDR3 is TGTGCCAGTAGTATCGCGGGGGAGGGAAATACGCAGTATTTT. Translation: CASSIAGEGNTQYF.

The J gene is TRBJ1-1, the V gene TRBV21-1; the D call in the table, TRBD1, was not verified against the DNA. TRBV21-1 is a pseudogene locus. This CDR3 has 16 residues. The CDR3 region is CASSKARDRGRQEAFF. The DNA for the CDR3 is TGTGCCAGCAGCAAAGCGCGAGACAGGGGGAGACAAGAAGCTTTCTTT.

The CDR3 DNA reads as TGTGCCAGCAGCTTAACAGGGATGAGCACCGGGGAGCTGTTTTTT. As protein: CASSLTGMSTGELFF. The chain is built from TRBV7-2 and TRBJ2-2, with TRBD1 as a possible D gene (6 bases). Germline values: CDR1 SGHTA, CDR2 FQGNSA. The V and J ends lost 2 bases and 4 bases respectively, with 11 bases between them. The CDR3 is made up of 15 amino acids.

The CDR3 DNA reads TGTGCCAGCAGTTTATGGGGGGAAGTGGATCAGCCCCAGCATTTT. This translates into CASSLWGEVDQPQHF. The V gene is TRBV27, the J gene TRBJ1-5, with D possibly matching TRBD1 (5 bases). V dropped 1 base and J dropped 5 bases, with 12 bases sitting between them. Germline loops: CDR1 MNHEY, CDR2 SMNVEV (reference sequence). This CDR3 spans 15 amino acids.

This chain connects TRBV6-1 to TRBJ1-1; 8 bases map to TRBD1. The CDR3 runs to 13 residues. Losses at the gene ends were 3 bases for V and 5 bases for J; bases not matched to a gene: 2. The germline V gene has CDR1 MNHNS and CDR2 SASEGT. The CDR3 nucleotides read TGTGCCAGCAGTGAGACAGGGGTGACTGAAGCTTTCTTT. As protein: CASSETGVTEAFF.

V usage is TRBV6-5 and J usage is TRBJ1-6; 12 bases align to TRBD1. CDR1 is MNHEY and CDR2 is SVGAGI in the germline V gene. Trimming at V came to 7 bases and at J to 10 bases, leaving 5 bases not matched to a gene. The length of the CDR3 is 14 residues. This CDR3 reads CASTGTGGLSPLHF. DNA for the CDR3: TGTGCCAGCACCGGGACAGGGGGCTTGTCACCCCTCCACTTT.

The chain links TRBV28 to TRBJ1-4, with D perhaps TRBD1 (5 bases). From germline, CDR1 is MDHEN and CDR2 SYDVKM. The CDR3 loop spans 14 amino acids. The V end lost 6 bases, the J end lost 3 bases, and 11 bases lay between the germline ends. Here the CDR3 reads CASRPGSANEKLFF. The DNA for the CDR3 is TGTGCCAGCAGGCCAGGGTCGGCTAATGAAAAACTGTTTTTT.

Ten or more counts support this clone. The chain recombines TRBV3-1 (or the pseudogene TRBV3-2) with TRBJ2-3; TRBD1 agrees at 9 bases. The germline V gene encodes CDR1 LGHDT and CDR2 YNNKEL (reference sequence). V shed 6 bases and J 4 bases; nucleotides not matched to a gene: 5. This CDR3 has 14 amino acids. CDR3 loop: CASSPQGAADTQYF. In DNA form, the CDR3 reads TGTGCCAGCAGTCCACAGGGGGCGGCAGATACGCAGTATTTT.